This T cell receptor (beta chain) is from a study of blood T cell repertoires in COVID-19. Study details: Acute and convalescent COVID-19 samples came from the United States, Italy and Spain. T cells, B-cell-depleted T cells, or PBMCs supplied cDNA or gDNA.

Data came from immunoSEQ multiplex PCR; TCRdb stores just in-frame clones and leaves some out. The sample holds under 500,000 clones, nearly 90% seen once. Clinical histories supplied by participants themselves formed the basis of cohort assignment. Deletions cut 4 bases from V and 2 bases from J, with 11 bases between. Germline V CDR1 and CDR2: SGHTA, FQGTGA. CDR3 size: 14 residues. The V and J genes are TRBV7-3 and TRBJ2-5; perhaps TRBD2 as D (5 bases). Sequencing was done on a sample of PBMCs or T cells enriched from blood (not recorded which). The origin of this receptor is a woman between 18 and 29 years old with acute COVID-19. CDR3 nucleotide sequence: TGTGCCAGCAGCTCCTATCTAGCTCAAGAGACCCAGTACTTC. It is translated as CASSSYLAQETQYF.